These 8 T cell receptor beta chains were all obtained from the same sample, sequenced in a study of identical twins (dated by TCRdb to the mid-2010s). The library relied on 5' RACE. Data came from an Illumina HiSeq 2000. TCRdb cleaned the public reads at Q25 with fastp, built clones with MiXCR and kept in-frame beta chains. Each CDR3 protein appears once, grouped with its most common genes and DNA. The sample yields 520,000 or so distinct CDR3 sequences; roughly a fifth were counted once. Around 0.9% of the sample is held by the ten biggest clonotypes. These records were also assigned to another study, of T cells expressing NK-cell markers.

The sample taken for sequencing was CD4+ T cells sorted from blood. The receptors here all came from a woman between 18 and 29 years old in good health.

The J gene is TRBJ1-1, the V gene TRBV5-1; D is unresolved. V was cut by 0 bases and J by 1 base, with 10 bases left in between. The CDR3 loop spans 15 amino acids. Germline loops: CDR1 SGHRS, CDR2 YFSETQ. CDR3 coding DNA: TGCGCCAGCAGCTTGGTAGGGATGGGGAACACTGAAGCTTTCTTT. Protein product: CASSLVGMGNTEAFF.

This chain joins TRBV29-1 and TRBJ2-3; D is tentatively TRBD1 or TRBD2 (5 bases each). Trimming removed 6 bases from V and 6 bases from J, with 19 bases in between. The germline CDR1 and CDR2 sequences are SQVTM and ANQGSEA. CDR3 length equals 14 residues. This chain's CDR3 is CSVGEGRAKDTQYF. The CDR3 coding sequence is TGCAGCGTCGGAGAGGGCAGGGCTAAGGATACGCAGTATTTT.

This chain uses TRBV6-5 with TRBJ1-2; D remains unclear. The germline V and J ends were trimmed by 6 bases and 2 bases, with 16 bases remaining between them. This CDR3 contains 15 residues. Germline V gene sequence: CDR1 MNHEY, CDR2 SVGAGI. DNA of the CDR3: TGTGCCAGCAGCTTCCTCTCAAGGATAAACTATGGCTACACCTTC. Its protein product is CASSFLSRINYGYTF.

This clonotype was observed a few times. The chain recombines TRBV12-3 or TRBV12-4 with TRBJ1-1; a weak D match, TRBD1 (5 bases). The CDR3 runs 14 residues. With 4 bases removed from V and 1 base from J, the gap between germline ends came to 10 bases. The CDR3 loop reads CASSSGTRNTEAFF. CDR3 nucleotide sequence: TGTGCCAGCAGTTCCGGGACCAGGAACACTGAAGCTTTCTTT.

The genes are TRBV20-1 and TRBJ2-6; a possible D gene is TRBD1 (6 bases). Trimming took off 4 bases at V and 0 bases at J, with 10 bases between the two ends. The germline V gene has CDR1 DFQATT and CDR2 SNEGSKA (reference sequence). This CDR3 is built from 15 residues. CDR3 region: CSATGASSGANVLTF. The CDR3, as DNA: TGCAGTGCTACAGGGGCATCCTCTGGGGCCAACGTCCTGACTTTC.

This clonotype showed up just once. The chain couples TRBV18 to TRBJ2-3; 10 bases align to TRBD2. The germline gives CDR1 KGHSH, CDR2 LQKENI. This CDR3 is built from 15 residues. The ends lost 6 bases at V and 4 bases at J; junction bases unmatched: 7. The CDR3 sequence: CASSPPSGRADTQYF. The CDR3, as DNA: TGTGCCAGCTCCCCCCCGAGCGGGAGGGCAGATACGCAGTATTTT.

The CDR3 region is CASSPRASGGQFYEQYF. The CDR3 region has the DNA TGTGCCAGCAGCCCCCGGGCTAGCGGGGGCCAGTTCTACGAGCAGTACTTC. The chain is built from TRBV3-1 and TRBJ2-7; 10 nucleotides match TRBD2. CDR1 LGHDT and CDR2 YNNKEL come from the germline V gene (reference sequence). Germline trimming cut 4 bases from V and 3 bases from J; bases unmatched to any gene: 12. The CDR3 loop spans 17 amino acids.

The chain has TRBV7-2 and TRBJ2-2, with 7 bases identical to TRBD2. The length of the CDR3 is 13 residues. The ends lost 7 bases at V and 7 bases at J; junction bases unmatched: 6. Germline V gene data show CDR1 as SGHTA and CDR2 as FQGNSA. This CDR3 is CASNTRGGGELFF. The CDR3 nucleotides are TGTGCCAGCAATACCCGCGGGGGCGGGGAGCTGTTTTTT.